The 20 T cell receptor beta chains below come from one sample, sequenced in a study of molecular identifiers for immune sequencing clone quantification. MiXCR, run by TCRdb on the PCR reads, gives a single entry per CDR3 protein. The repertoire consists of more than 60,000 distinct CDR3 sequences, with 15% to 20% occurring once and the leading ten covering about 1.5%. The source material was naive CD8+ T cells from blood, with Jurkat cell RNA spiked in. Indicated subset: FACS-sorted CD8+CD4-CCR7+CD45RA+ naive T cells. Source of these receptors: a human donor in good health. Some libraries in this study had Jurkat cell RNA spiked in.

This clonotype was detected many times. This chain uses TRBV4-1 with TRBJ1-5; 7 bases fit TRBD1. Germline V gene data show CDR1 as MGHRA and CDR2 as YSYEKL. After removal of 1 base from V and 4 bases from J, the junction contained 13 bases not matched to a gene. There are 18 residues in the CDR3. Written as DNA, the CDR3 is TGCGCCAGCAGCCAAGGTCAAACCGGGACAGAAAAGAATCAGCCCCAGCATTTT. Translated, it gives CASSQGQTGTEKNQPQHF.

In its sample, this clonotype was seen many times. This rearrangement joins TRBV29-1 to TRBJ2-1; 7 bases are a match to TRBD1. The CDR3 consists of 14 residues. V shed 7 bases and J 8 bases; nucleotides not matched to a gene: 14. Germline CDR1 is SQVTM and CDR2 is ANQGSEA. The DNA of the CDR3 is TGCAGCGGCGGAGCGACAGGGTTAAGTTATGAGCAGTTCTTC. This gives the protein CSGGATGLSYEQFF.

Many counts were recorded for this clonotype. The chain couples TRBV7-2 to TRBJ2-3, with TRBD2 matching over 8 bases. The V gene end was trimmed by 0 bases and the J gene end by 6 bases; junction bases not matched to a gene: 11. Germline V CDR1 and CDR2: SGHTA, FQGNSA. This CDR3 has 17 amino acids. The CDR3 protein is CASSLALAGHRSDTQYF. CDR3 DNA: TGTGCCAGCAGCTTAGCTTTAGCGGGACACCGATCCGATACGCAGTATTTT.

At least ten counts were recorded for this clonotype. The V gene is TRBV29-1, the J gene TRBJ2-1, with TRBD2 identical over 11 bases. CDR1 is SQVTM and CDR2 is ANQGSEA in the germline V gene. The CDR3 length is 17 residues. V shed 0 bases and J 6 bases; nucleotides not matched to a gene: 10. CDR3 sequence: CSVEDSVIAGGSNEQFF. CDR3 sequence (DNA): TGCAGCGTTGAAGATAGCGTGATAGCGGGGGGGTCCAATGAGCAGTTCTTC.

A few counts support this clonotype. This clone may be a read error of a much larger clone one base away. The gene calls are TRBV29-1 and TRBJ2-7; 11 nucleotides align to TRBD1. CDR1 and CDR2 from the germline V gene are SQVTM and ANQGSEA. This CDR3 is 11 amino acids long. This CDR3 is CSVEGQGEQHF. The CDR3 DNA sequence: TGCAGCGTTGAGGGACAGGGGGAGCAGCACTTC.

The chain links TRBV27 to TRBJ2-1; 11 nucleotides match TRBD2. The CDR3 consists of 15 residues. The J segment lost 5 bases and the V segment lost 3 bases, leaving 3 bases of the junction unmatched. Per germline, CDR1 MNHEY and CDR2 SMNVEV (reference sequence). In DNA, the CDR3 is TGTGCCAGCAGTTTGGGGACTAGCGGCAACAATGAGCAGTTCTTC. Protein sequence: CASSLGTSGNNEQFF.

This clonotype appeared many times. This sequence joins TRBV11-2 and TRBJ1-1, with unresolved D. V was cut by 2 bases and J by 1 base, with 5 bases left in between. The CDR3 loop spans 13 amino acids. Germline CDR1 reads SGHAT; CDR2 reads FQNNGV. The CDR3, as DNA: TGTGCCAGCAGCTTATGGCAGAACACTGAAGCTTTCTTT. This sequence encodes CASSLWQNTEAFF.

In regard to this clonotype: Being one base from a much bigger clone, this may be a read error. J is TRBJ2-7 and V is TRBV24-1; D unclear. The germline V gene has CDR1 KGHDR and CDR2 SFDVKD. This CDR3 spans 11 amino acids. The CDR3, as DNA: TGTGCCACCAGTGAAGGGTACGAGCAGTGCTTC. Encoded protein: CATSEGYEQCF.

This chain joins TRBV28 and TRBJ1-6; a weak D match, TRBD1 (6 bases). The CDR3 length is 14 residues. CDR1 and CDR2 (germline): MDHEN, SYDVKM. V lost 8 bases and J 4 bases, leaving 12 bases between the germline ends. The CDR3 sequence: CASVGGAYNSPLHF. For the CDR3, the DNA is TGTGCCAGCGTTGGGGGCGCATATAATTCACCCCTCCACTTT. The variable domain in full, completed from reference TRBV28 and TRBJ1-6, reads DVKVTQSSRYLVKRTGEKVFLECVQDMDHENMFWYRQDPGLGLRLIYFSYDVKMKEKGDIPEGYSVSREKKERFSLILESASTNQTSMYLCASVGGAYNSPLHFGNGTRLTVT.

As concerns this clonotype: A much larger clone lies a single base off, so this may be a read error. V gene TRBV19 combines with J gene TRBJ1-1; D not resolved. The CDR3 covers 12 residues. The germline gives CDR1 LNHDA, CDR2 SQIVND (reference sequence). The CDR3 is CAGSNPGSEAFF. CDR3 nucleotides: TGTGCCGGTAGTAACCCTGGGTCTGAAGCTTTCTTT.

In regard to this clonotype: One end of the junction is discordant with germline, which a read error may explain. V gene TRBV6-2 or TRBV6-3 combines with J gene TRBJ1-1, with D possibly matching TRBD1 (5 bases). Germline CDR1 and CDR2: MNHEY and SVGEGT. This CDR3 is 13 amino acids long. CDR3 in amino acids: CASSPKWGTGAFF. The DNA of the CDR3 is TGTGCCAGCAGCCCCAAGTGGGGGACTGGAGCTTTCTTT.

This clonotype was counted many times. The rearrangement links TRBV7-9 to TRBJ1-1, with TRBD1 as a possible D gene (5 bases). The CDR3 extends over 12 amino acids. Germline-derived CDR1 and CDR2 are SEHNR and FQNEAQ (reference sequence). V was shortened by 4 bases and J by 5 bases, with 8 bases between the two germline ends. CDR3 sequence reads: CASSSGGTEAFF. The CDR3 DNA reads TGTGCCAGCAGCTCCGGGGGGACTGAAGCTTTCTTT. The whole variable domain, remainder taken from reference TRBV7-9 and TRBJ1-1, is DTGVSQNPRHKITKRGQNVTFRCDPISEHNRLYWYRQTLGQGPEFLTYFQNEAQLEKSRLLSDRFSAERPKGSFSTLEIQRTEQGDSAMYLCASSSGGTEAFFGQGTRLTVV.

CDR3 DNA sequence: TGTGCCAGCCGCGGTGGTGAAAAACCATTTTTT. Residues: CASRGGEKPFF. This chain connects TRBV5-5 to TRBJ1-4; no definite D call. The V end lost 7 bases, the J end lost 17 bases, and 18 bases lay between the germline ends. This CDR3 is built from 11 residues. Germline CDR1 reads SGHKS; CDR2 reads YYEKEE (reference sequence).

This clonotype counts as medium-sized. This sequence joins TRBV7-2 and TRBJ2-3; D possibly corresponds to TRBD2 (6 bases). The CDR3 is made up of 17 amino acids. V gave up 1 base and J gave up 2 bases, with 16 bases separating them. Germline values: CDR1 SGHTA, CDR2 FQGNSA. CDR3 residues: CASSLGLGTQNTDTQYF. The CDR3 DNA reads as TGTGCCAGCAGCTTAGGTTTAGGGACTCAGAACACAGATACGCAGTATTTT.

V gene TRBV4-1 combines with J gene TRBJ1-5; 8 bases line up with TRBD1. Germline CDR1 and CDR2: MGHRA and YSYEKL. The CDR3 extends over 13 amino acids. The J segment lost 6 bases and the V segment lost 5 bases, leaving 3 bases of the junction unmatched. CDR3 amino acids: CASSAGGGQPQHF. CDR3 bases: TGCGCCAGCAGCGCAGGGGGCGGTCAGCCCCAGCATTTT.

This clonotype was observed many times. CDR3 in DNA: TGTGCCAGCAGCTTAGGGGGAGGCGCCTACAATGAGCAGTTCTTC. This gives the protein CASSLGGGAYNEQFF. The rearrangement uses TRBV7-2 and TRBJ2-1; tentative D call: TRBD2 (6 bases). The CDR3 has 15 amino acids. The V and J ends lost 1 base and 2 bases respectively, with 9 bases between them. In germline, CDR1 is SGHTA, CDR2 FQGNSA.

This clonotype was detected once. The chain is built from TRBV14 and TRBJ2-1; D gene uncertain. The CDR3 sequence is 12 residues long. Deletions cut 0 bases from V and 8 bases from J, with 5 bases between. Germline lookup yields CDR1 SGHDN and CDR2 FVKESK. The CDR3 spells CASSQESYEQFF. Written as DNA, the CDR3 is TGTGCCAGCAGCCAAGAAAGCTATGAGCAGTTCTTC.

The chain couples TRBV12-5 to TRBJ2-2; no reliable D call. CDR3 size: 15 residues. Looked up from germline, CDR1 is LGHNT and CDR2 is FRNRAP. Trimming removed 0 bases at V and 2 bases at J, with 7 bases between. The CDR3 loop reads CASGLVFGNTGELFF. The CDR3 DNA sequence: TGTGCTAGTGGTTTGGTCTTCGGAAACACCGGGGAGCTGTTTTTT.

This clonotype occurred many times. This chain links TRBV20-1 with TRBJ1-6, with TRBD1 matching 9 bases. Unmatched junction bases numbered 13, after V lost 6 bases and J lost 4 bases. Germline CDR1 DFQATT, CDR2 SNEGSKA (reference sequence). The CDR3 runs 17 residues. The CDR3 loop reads CSARPVETGGYNSPLHF. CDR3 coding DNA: TGCAGTGCCAGACCGGTAGAGACAGGGGGGTATAATTCACCCCTCCACTTT.

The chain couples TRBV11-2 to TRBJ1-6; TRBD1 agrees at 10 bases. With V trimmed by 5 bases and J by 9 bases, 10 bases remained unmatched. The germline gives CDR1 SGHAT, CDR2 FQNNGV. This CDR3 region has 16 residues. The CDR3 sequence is CASSRATRQGASPLHF. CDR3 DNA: TGTGCCAGCAGCCGCGCAACGCGACAGGGGGCTTCACCCCTCCACTTT.